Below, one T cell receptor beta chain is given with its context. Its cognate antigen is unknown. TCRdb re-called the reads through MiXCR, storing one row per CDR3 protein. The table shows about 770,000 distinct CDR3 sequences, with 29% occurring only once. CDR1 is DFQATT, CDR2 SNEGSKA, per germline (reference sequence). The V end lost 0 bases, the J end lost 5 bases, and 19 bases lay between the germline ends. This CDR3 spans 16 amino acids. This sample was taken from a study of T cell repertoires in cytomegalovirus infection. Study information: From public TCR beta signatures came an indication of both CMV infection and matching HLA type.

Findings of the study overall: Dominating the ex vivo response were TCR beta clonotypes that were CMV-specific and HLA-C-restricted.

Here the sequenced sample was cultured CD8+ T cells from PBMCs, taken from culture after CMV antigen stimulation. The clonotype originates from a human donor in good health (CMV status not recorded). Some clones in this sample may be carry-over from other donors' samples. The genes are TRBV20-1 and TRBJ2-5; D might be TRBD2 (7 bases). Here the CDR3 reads CSARDLKGGAGETQYF. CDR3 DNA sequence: TGCAGTGCTAGAGATTTAAAAGGGGGGGCAGGGGAGACCCAGTACTTC.